These 12 T cell receptor beta chains share one sample of origin, sequenced in a study of a mutant IDH1 vaccine in newly diagnosed glioma. The sample's time point: week 11, during vaccination. It was 300 ug of mutant IDH1 20-mer peptide that made up each vaccine dose, given with topical imiquimod. Assay used: immunoSEQ multiplex PCR; TCRdb lists only in-frame clones, some missing. The sample includes 100,000 to 150,000 clones, roughly 75% of them seen just once. These receptors are not linked to any known antigen. The sequencing here drew on PBMCs, taken from a glioma patient whose treatment included an IDH1 peptide vaccine. Receptors were obtained from a man aged 40-49 years with glioma.

CDR3 nucleotide sequence: TGTGCCAGCAGCCCCGCTCCGGGTCGACCCTACTACGAGCAGTACTTC. As protein: CASSPAPGRPYYEQYF. The chain couples TRBV5-6 to TRBJ2-7; D unresolved. The V end lost 4 bases, the J end lost 3 bases, and 20 bases lay between the germline ends. Germline V gene lookup returns CDR1 SGHDT and CDR2 YYEEEE. This CDR3 has 16 residues.

This clone was observed once. V and J are TRBV6-1 and TRBJ1-1; no firm D call. V dropped 5 bases and J dropped 3 bases, with 10 bases sitting between them. Germline CDR1 reads MNHNS; CDR2 reads SASEGT. The length of the CDR3 is 13 residues. CDR3 sequence (DNA): TGTGCCAGCAGTAGGGTCTGGGACACTGAAGCTTTCTTT. Encoded protein: CASSRVWDTEAFF.

J is TRBJ1-1 and V is TRBV7-9, with 10 positions matching TRBD1. V gave up 7 bases and J gave up 5 bases; unmatched junction bases: 10. This CDR3 contains 15 residues. Germline CDR1 reads SEHNR; CDR2 reads FQNEAQ (reference sequence). In DNA, the CDR3 is TGTGCCAGCATCTCCAGACAGGGGGCAAGAACTGAAGCTTTCTTT. Encoded protein: CASISRQGARTEAFF.

Points on this clone: A junction boundary mismatches the germline segment, possibly from a read error. The V and J genes are TRBV7-8 and TRBJ2-1, with no clear D. CDR3 length equals 12 residues. CDR1 and CDR2 (germline): SGHVS, FQNEAQ. CDR3 loop: CASTLSYNEQFF. CDR3 coding DNA: TGTGCCAGCACCTTAAGTTACAATGAGCAGTTCTTC.

The V gene is TRBV5-4, the J gene TRBJ2-3; D unclear. V was trimmed by 4 bases and J by 6 bases, leaving 9 bases between them. The CDR3 is 12 amino acids. Germline CDR1 reads SGHNT; CDR2 reads YYREEE (reference sequence). For the CDR3, the DNA is TGTGCCAGCAGCCTACCCCGGGATACGCAGTATTTT. Translation: CASSLPRDTQYF.

The V call is TRBV2, the J call TRBJ1-5, with D possibly matching TRBD1 (6 bases). This CDR3 has 11 residues. CDR1 is SNHLY, CDR2 FYNNEI, per germline. The CDR3, as DNA: TGTGGGGCAGGGGGCAATCAGCCCCAGCATTTT. Residues: CGAGGNQPQHF.

The chain joins TRBV7-9 to TRBJ2-7; D might be TRBD1 (5 bases). Germline lookup yields CDR1 SEHNR and CDR2 FQNEAQ (reference sequence). The CDR3 length is 14 residues. Trimming pared 1 base from V and 6 bases from J, leaving 13 bases between. CDR3 sequence: CASSLEGVLSEQYF. Here the CDR3 DNA reads TGTGCCAGCAGCTTAGAAGGGGTTTTATCCGAGCAGTACTTC.

The chain couples TRBV4-1 to TRBJ2-3, with D tentatively TRBD1 or TRBD2 (5 bases each). This CDR3 spans 14 amino acids. Trimming took off 4 bases at V and 6 bases at J, with 14 bases between the two ends. Looked up from germline, CDR1 is MGHRA and CDR2 is YSYEKL. The CDR3 nucleotides read TGCGCCAGCAGCCCCGAGGCCGGGACGGATACGCAGTATTTT. Protein product: CASSPEAGTDTQYF.

V gene TRBV5-6 combines with J gene TRBJ2-5; 7 positions agree with TRBD1. V was clipped by 4 bases and J by 5 bases; unmatched bases: 5. Germline CDR1 SGHDT, CDR2 YYEEEE. The CDR3 runs to 13 residues. The CDR3 is CASSPQGRETQYF. Here the CDR3 DNA reads TGTGCCAGCAGCCCACAGGGGCGGGAGACCCAGTACTTC.

The chain employs TRBV5-4 and TRBJ2-4, with D tentatively TRBD2 (7 bases). CDR3 length: 13 residues. The V end lost 7 bases, the J end lost 2 bases, and 10 bases lay between the germline ends. The germline CDR1 and CDR2 sequences are SGHNT and YYREEE (reference sequence). The CDR3 here is CASGGGPKNIQYF. As DNA, the CDR3 is TGTGCCAGCGGGGGGGGCCCCAAAAACATTCAGTACTTC. The full variable domain, rest sourced from reference TRBV5-4 and TRBJ2-4, is ETGVTQSPTHLIKTRGQQVTLRCSSQSGHNTVSWYQQALGQGPQFIFQYYREEENGRGNFPPRFSGLQFPNYSSELNVNALELDDSALYLCASGGGPKNIQYFGAGTRLSVL.

The chain links TRBV5-1 to TRBJ2-5, with D tentatively TRBD1 (5 bases). Germline V gives CDR1 SGHRS, CDR2 YFSETQ. This CDR3 is built from 12 residues. Trimming removed 3 bases at V and 5 bases at J, with 8 bases between. The CDR3 reads CASSSWGETQYF. The CDR3 DNA reads TGCGCCAGCAGCTCTTGGGGCGAGACCCAGTACTTC.

The DNA of the CDR3 is TGCGCCAGCAGTCCGGGACAACCCAACGAGCAGTACTTC. This codes for CASSPGQPNEQYF. The chain employs TRBV23-1 and TRBJ2-7; TRBD1 might be the D (6 bases). Being an ORF, TRBV23-1 has a function that is uncertain. Trimming stripped 4 bases from V and 5 bases from J, with 12 bases between. The CDR3 length is 13 residues.